Presented here are 8 T cell receptor beta chains from one specimen sequenced in a study of regulatory T cells in long-lasting Graves disease. Time point specified: newly diagnosed GD, antithyroid drugs for less than 3 months. The TCR library was made from RNA extracted from PBMCs. Construction of the TCR beta libraries employed iRepertoire HTBI primers in conjunction with Arm-PCR of CDR3 regions. TCRdb itself ran the multiplex PCR reads through MiXCR, one entry per CDR3 protein. The table lists 420,000 or so distinct CDR3 sequences, roughly 15% of them singletons. This sample also appeared in a second study, on T cells in Graves' hyperthyroidism and ophthalmopathy.

Source: peripheral blood mononuclear cells (PBMCs), taken at new diagnosis, from a patient treated with antithyroid drugs. These receptors originate from a woman between 18 and 29 years old with Graves disease.

The chain couples TRBV6-2 or TRBV6-3 to TRBJ2-5; 9 bases map to TRBD2. The CDR3 has 15 amino acids. Germline CDR1 reads MNHEY; CDR2 reads SVGEGT. V was pared by 3 bases and J by 11 bases, with 13 bases of the junction left unmatched. The CDR3 DNA sequence: TGTGCCAGCAGTTATAGCGGGAGCCCCTACAATGAGCAGTACTTC. It encodes CASSYSGSPYNEQYF.

In this sample, this clonotype turned up many times. The V call is TRBV7-2, the J call TRBJ2-5, with D possibly TRBD2 on 6 matching bases. The CDR3 sequence is 15 residues long. V gave up 5 bases and J gave up 5 bases, with 18 bases separating them. CDR1 is SGHTA and CDR2 is FQGNSA in the germline V gene. This chain's CDR3 is CASSTGRHKGETQYF. In nucleotides, the CDR3 is TGTGCCAGCAGCACCGGGAGACACAAAGGGGAGACCCAGTACTTC.

The CDR3 region is CASSWDVANTGELFF. The CDR3 DNA sequence: TGCGCCAGCAGCTGGGACGTAGCGAACACCGGGGAGCTGTTTTTT. The chain carries TRBV5-1 and TRBJ2-2, with D tentatively TRBD1 or TRBD2 (5 bases each). The V end was cut by 3 bases, the J end by 0 bases, with 9 bases between. CDR3 length equals 15 residues. In germline, CDR1 is SGHRS, CDR2 YFSETQ. The full variable domain, its missing parts supplied by reference TRBV5-1 and TRBJ2-2, is KAGVTQTPRYLIKTRGQQVTLSCSPISGHRSVSWYQQTPGQGLQFLFEYFSETQRNKGNFPGRFSGRQFSNSRSEMNVSTLELGDSALYLCASSWDVANTGELFFGEGSRLTVL.

This clonotype appeared many times. V is TRBV20-1 and J is TRBJ1-5; D remains unclear. The germline gives CDR1 DFQATT, CDR2 SNEGSKA (reference sequence). The CDR3 contains 15 residues. V was trimmed by 1 base and J by 4 bases, leaving 14 bases between them. The CDR3 loop reads CSARAAGTENQPQHF. CDR3 in DNA: TGCAGTGCTAGAGCCGCTGGTACAGAAAATCAGCCCCAGCATTTT.

This clonotype was picked up many times. The rearrangement joins TRBV20-1 to TRBJ2-7; TRBD2 might be the D (6 bases). This CDR3 is built from 15 residues. Trimming shortened V by 6 bases and J by 0 bases, and 18 bases separated the two germline ends. CDR1 and CDR2 from the germline V gene are DFQATT and SNEGSKA (reference sequence). In nucleotides, the CDR3 is TGCAGTGCCCAACCCTGGCTAGCGAGCTCCTACGAGCAGTACTTC. This encodes CSAQPWLASSYEQYF.

This chain connects TRBV7-2 to TRBJ1-5, with D possibly TRBD1 on 6 matching bases. The CDR3 runs 16 residues. The V gene lost 1 base and the J gene lost 2 bases, with 12 bases spanning the gap. CDR1 SGHTA and CDR2 FQGNSA come from the germline V gene. DNA for the CDR3: TGTGCCAGCAGCTTAGGGGCAGGGGTGGGCAATCAGCCCCAGCATTTT. Its translation is CASSLGAGVGNQPQHF.

There are many counts of this clonotype. This chain joins TRBV12-3 or TRBV12-4 and TRBJ1-4, with 7 bases lining up with TRBD1. The V and J ends lost 6 bases and 0 bases, in that order; junction bases with no gene match: 7. This CDR3 spans 16 amino acids. CDR3: CASSSGQPATNEKLFF. CDR3 DNA sequence: TGTGCCAGCAGCTCGGGACAGCCTGCAACTAATGAAAAACTGTTTTTT.

In the case of this clonotype: A much larger clone lies one base from this, so it may be a read error. This chain uses TRBV3-1 with TRBJ2-5, with D maybe TRBD2 (6 bases). The germline V gene encodes CDR1 LGHDT and CDR2 YNNKEL (reference sequence). CDR3 length: 16 amino acids. The CDR3 DNA sequence: TGTGCCAGCAGAACGCTACTGGAGGGTCCTGAAGAGGCCCAGTACTTC. Residues: CASRTLLEGPEEAQYF.